This entry features one TCR beta chain sequence. Since a much larger clone is just one base distant, this may be a read error. The CDR3 holds 10 amino acids from the cysteine to the phenylalanine. The retained sequence is limited to the CDR3, 30 bases, with the frame set at the first base. The germline V gene (reference sequence) yields DFQATT for CDR1 and SNEGSKA for CDR2. The sample originates from a study of T cells after yellow fever vaccination (dated by TCRdb to between 2019 and 2020). With regard to the full study: Staining for CD3, CD45RA, CCR7 and CD95 was used to sort memory subsets (EM, EMRA, CM and Tscm) on a BD FACS Aria III. Libraries from fractions with low cell numbers were prepared with the SMART-Seq v4 Ultra Low Input RNA kit. To follow T-cell clones before and after primary and booster YFV17D yellow fever vaccination, bulk TCR alpha and beta repertoires were sequenced over time. Two healthy male donors, one aged 18 to 30 and one aged 30 to 40 years, made up the cohort. Bulk PBMC replicates and cell subsets were isolated from blood drawn at multiple timepoints before and after both primary and secondary immunization. Memory subsets were sorted on days 0, 15 and 45 and at 18 months after primary vaccination, and on days 0, 15 and 45 after the 30-year booster.

Synthesis of TCR cDNA relied on 5'RACE template switching, a step that introduced a universal primer site along with unique molecular identifiers. Priming for cDNA synthesis came from both the TCR alpha and TCR beta constant segments. Library amplification involved two PCR steps, and the second step added sample barcodes and sequencing adapters. Sequencing of the libraries was done on either Illumina HiSeq 2500 (2x100 bp) or NovaSeq (2x150 bp). Per the original workflow: Demultiplexing of reads and collapsing into UMI consensus sequences were performed with MIGEC, and V(D)J alignment was carried out with MiXCR. Clonotypes responding to the vaccine were identified with edgeR on replicate PBMC samples, with the criteria of FDR below 0.01 and a log2 fold change above 5 up to day 15. CD4 or CD8 identity was assigned to each bulk clonotype according to whether the clonotype was present at higher abundance in the sequenced CD4 repertoire or the sequenced CD8 repertoire. Clonotype frequencies in memory subsets were weighted by FACS-sorted cell numbers to estimate each clone's distribution across memory phenotypes. TCRdb reworked the public reads: Q25 trimming with fastp, MiXCR clone assembly, productive beta chains retained. Here each entry gathers all rows of one CDR3 protein and keeps the most common genes and DNA. TCRdb, not the authors, supplied the V and J calls. In all, the sample holds fewer than 35,000 distinct CDR3 sequences, and roughly 10% of those were seen once. The ten largest account for less than 15% of the sample.

The sample's treatment or condition label is to be understood as: live attenuated yellow fever vaccine strain. A standard Ficoll-Paque protocol was used to isolate PBMCs from peripheral blood. The RNeasy Micro Kit was used to extract RNA from sorted memory subsets. General findings and caveats noted by the study authors: A small share of clonotypes occurred in both CD4 and CD8 compartments, likely arising from convergent recombination. Compared with the primary T-cell response, the secondary T-cell response was weaker but faster, peaking on day 5 rather than day 15. On day 0, almost all vaccine-responding clonotypes were found to be below detection in the sorted memory subsets. After the booster, most clones that had expanded after primary vaccination were detected again (nearly 98% of CD4 and 88% of CD8), suggesting broad maintenance of memory. FACS-sorted repertoires could contain abundant contaminating clonotypes from the bulk population, so computational filtering was required. Only a couple of donors were included in the study, so the extent to which the findings can be generalized is limited.

The receptor chain draws on TRBV20-1 and TRBJ2-4, with the D gene too uncertain to name. The input for sequencing was PBMCs, either bulk or a sorted T-cell subset (CD4+, CD8+, memory, or dextramer-sorted; not recorded which), taken roughly 15 days after the first yellow fever vaccination. This receptor was taken from a man aged 18 to 30 who received the YFV17D yellow fever vaccine. The DNA reads as follows: TGCAGTGCCACTAAAAACCTTCAGTACTTC. Its protein product is CSATKNLQYF.